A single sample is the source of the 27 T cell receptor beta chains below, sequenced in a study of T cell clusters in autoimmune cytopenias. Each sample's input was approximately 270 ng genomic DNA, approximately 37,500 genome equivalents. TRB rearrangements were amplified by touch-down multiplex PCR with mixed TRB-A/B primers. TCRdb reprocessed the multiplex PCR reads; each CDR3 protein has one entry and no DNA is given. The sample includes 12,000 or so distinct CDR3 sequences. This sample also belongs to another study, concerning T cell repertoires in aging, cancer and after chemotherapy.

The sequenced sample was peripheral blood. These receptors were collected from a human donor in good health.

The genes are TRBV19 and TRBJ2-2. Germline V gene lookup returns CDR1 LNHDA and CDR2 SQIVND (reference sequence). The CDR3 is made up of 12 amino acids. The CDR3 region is CASGTYTGELFF.

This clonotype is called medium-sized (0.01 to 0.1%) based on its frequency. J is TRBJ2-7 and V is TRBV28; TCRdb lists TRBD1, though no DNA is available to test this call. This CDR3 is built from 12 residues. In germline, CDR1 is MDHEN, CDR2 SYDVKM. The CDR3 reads CASSYPQGEQYF.

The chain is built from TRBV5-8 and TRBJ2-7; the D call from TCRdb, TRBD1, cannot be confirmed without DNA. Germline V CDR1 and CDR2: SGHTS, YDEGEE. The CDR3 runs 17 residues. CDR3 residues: CASRDIGPGRSSYEQYF.

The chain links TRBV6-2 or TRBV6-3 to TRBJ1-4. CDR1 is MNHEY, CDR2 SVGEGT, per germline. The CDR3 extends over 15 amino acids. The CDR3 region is CASSYSSRINEKLFF.

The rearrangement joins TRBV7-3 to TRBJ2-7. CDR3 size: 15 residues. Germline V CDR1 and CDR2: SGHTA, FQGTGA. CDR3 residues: CASSFVSAGSYEQYF.

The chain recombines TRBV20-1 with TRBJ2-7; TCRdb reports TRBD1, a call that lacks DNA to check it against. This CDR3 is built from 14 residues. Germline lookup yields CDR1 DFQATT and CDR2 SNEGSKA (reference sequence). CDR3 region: CSARYQGNTYEQYF.

This CDR3 reads CASSGAGRVNQPQHF. The rearrangement uses TRBV6-1 and TRBJ1-5. CDR3 length: 15 residues. Per the germline V gene, CDR1 is MNHNS and CDR2 is SASEGT.

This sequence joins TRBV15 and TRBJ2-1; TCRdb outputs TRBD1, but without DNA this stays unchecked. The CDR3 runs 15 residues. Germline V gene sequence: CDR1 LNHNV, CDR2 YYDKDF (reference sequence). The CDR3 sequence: CATSRDPKAGTEQFF.

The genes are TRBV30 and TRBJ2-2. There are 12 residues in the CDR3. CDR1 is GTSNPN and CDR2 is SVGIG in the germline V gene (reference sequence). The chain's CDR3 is CAWSAQAGELFF.

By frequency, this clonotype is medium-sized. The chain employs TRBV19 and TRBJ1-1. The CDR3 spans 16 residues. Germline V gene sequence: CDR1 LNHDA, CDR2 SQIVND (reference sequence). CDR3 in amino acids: CASSIWVMGMNTEAFF.

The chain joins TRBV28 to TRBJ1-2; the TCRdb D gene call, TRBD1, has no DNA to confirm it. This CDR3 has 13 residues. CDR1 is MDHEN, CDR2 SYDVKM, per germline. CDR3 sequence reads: CASISGTGDGYTF.

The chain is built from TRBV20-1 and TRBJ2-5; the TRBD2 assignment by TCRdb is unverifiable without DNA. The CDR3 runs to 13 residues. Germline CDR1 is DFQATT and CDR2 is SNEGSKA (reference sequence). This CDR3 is CSARATSKETQYF.

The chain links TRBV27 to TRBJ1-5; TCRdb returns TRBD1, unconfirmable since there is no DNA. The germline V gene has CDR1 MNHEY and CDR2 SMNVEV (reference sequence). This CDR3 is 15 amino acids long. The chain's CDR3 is CASSLDRGGNQPQHF.

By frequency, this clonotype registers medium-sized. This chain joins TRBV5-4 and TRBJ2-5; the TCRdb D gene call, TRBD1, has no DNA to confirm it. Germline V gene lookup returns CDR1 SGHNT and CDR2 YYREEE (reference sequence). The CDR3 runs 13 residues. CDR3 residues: CASSLRGEATQYF.

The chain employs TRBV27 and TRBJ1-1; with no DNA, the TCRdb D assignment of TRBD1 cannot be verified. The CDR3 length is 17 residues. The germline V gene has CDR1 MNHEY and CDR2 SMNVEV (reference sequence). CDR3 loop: CASRTSRGRAGAAEAFF.

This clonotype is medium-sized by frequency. This CDR3 is CASSPGQPGELFF. This sequence joins TRBV6-5 and TRBJ2-2; TCRdb reports TRBD1, a call that lacks DNA to check it against. From germline, CDR1 is MNHEY and CDR2 SVGAGI. There are 13 residues in the CDR3.

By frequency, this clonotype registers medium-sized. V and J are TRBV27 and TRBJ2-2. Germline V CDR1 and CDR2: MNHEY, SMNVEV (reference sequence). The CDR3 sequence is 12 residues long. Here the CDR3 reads CASSSNTGELFF.

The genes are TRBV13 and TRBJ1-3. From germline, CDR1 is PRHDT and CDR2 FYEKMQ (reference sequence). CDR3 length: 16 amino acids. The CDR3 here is CASSLGALSSGNTIYF.

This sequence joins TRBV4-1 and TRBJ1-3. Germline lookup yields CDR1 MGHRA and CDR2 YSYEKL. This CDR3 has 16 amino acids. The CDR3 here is CASSQDQDLSGNTIYF.

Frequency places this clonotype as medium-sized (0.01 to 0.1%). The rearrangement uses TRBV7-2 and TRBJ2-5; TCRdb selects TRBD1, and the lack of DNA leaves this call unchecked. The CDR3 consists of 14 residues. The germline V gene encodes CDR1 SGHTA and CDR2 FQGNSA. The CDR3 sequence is CASARGGSVETQYF.

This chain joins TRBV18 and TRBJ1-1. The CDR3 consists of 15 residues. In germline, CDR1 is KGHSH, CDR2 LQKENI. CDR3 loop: CASSPIGGSDTEAFF.

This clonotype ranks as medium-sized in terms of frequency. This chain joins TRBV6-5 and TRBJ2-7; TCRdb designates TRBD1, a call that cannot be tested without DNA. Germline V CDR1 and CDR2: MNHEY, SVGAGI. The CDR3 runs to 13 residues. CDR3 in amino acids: CASSSGTDYEQYF.

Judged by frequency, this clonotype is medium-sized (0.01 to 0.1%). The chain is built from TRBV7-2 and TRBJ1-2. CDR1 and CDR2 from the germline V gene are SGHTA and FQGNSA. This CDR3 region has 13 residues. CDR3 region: CATERDSSYGYTF.

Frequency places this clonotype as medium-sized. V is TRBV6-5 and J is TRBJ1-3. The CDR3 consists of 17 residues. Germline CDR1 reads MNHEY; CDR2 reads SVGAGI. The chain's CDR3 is CASSYSGNAGSGNTIYF.

The CDR3 sequence is CASSRDPYEQYF. The chain combines TRBV2 with TRBJ2-7. CDR3 length: 12 residues. CDR1 SNHLY and CDR2 FYNNEI come from the germline V gene.

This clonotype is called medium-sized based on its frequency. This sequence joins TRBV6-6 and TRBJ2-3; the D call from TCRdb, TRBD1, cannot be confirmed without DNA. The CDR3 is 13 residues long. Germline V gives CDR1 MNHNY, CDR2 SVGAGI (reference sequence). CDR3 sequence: CASGGTVADTQYF.

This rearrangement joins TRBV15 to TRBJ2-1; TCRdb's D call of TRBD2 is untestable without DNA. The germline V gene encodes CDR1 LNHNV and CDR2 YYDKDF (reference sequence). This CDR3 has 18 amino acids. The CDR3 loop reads CATSRDFSGGEAYNEQFF.